This T cell receptor (beta chain) was found in a study of blood T cell repertoires in COVID-19. Turning to the study itself: Samples came from the United States, Italy and Spain, spanning acute and convalescent COVID-19. Sources were T cells, B-cell-depleted T cells, or PBMCs; the material itself was cDNA or gDNA.

This CDR3 has 18 residues. Germline V gene data show CDR1 as SGHKS and CDR2 as YYEKEE (reference sequence). V lost 1 base, J lost 2 bases, and 20 bases lay in between. Study processing details: Amplification of reference gene primers provided the estimated nucleated cell counts. The table came from immunoSEQ multiplex PCR; TCRdb's copy has only in-frame clones and leaves some out. That table gives V, J and clone size, and the DNA gave D and trimming. The data contain 70,000 to 90,000 clones, roughly 83% of them singletons. The sequence derives from a human donor in a cohort sampled during active COVID-19. Sequenced input: peripheral blood. The chain has TRBV5-5 and TRBJ2-3; D perhaps matches TRBD1 (6 bases). The CDR3 DNA follows: TGTGCCAGCAGCTTGAGGAGGAGGATAGACAGGACCACAGATACGCAGTATTTT. It translates to CASSLRRRIDRTTDTQYF.